Below, one T cell receptor (beta chain) is given with its context. Its antigen is currently unknown. TCRdb itself ran the 5' RACE reads through MiXCR, one entry per CDR3 protein. The sample contains tens of thousands of distinct CDR3 sequences, less than 30% of which appear only once. Study results and caveats: Tumor-infiltrating Treg TCR alpha and beta sequences overlapped most with tumor naive CD4+ T cells, then blood naive.

The germline V gene encodes CDR1 SNHLY and CDR2 FYNNEI. This CDR3 has 15 amino acids. The clonotype comes from a female donor with breast cancer. The J gene is TRBJ2-1, the V gene TRBV2; 9 bases agree with TRBD1. Specimen: memory CD4+ T cells sorted from a lymph node. As to subset: memory CD4+ T cells, CD4+CD45RO+CD25-. As DNA, the CDR3 is TGTGCAAGCCGACGCCGGGACAGGGAGAGTGATGAGCAGTTCTTC. Translation gives CASRRRDRESDEQFF.